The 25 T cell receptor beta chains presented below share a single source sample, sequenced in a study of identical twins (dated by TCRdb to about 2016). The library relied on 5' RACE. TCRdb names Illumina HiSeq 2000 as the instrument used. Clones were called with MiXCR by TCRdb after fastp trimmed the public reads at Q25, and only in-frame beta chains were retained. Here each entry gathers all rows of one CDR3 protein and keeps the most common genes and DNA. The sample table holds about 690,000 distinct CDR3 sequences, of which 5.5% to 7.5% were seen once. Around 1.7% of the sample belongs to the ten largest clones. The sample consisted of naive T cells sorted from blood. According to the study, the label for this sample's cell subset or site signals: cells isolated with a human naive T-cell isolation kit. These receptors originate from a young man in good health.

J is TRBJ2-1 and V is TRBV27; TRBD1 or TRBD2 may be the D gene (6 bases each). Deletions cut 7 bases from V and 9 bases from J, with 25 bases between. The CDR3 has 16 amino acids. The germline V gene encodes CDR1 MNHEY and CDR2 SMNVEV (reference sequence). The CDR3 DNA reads TGTGCCAGCACCTCAGGAGGGGGGAAAGCGTCGGTTGAGCAGTTCTTC. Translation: CASTSGGGKASVEQFF.

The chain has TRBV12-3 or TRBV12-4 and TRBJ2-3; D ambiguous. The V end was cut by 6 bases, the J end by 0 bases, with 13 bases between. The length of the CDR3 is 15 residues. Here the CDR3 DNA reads TGTGCCAGCAGCCAGTCTTCCAGCAGCACAGATACGCAGTATTTT. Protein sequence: CASSQSSSSTDTQYF.

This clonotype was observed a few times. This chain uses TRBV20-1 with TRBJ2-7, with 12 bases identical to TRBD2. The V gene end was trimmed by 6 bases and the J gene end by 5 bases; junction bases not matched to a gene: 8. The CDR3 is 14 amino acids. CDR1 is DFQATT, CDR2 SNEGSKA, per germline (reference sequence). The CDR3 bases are TGCAGTGCACGAGGACTAGCGGGAATCGACGAGCAGTACTTC. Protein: CSARGLAGIDEQYF.

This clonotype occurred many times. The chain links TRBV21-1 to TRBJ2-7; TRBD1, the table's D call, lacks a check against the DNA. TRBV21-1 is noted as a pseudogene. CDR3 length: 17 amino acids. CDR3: CASSKSRDRAGSYEQYV. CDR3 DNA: TGTGCCAGCAGCAAAAGCCGCGACAGGGCAGGCTCCTACGAGCAGTACGTC.

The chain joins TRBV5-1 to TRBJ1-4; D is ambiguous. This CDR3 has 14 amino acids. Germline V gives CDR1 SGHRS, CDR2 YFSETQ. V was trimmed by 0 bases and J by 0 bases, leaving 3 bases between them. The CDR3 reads CASSLDATNEKLFF. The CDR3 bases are TGCGCCAGCAGCTTGGACGCAACTAATGAAAAACTGTTTTTT. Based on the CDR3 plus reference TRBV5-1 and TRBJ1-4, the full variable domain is KAGVTQTPRYLIKTRGQQVTLSCSPISGHRSVSWYQQTPGQGLQFLFEYFSETQRNKGNFPGRFSGRQFSNSRSEMNVSTLELGDSALYLCASSLDATNEKLFFGSGTQLSVL.

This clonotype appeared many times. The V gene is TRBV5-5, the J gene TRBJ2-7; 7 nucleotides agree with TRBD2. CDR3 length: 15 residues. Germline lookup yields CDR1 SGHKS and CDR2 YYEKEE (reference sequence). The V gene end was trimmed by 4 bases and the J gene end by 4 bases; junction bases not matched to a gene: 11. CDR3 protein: CASSLGLGLNYEQYV. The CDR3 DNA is TGTGCCAGCAGCCTTGGACTAGGCTTAAATTACGAGCAGTACGTC.

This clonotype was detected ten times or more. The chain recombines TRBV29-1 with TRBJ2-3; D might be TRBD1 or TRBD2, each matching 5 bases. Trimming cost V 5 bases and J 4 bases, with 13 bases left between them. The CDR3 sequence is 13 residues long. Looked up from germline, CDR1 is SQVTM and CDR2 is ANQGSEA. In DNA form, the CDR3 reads TGCAGCGTTCAGAAGAGAGGGGCAGATACGCAGTATTTT. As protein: CSVQKRGADTQYF.

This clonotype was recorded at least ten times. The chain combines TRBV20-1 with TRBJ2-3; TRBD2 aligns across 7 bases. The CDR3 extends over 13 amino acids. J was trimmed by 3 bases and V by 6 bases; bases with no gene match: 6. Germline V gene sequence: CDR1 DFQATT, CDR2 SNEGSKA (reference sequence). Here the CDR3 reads CSAPPGLTDTQYF. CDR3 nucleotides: TGCAGTGCGCCCCCGGGACTAACAGATACGCAGTATTTT.

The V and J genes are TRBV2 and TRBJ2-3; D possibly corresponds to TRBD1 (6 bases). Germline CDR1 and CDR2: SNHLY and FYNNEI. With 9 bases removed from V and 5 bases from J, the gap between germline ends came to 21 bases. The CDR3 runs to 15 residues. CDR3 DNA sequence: TGTGCCAGTAAACAGCGAAGGGGGTCGGGAGATACGCAGTATTTT. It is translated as CASKQRRGSGDTQYF.

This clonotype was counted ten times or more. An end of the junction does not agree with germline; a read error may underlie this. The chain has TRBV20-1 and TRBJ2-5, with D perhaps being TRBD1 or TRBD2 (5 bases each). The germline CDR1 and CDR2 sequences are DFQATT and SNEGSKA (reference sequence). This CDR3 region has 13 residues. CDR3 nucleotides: TGCAGTGCTAGAGATGGGGGTTGGGAGAGCCAGTACTTC. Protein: CSARDGGWESQYF.

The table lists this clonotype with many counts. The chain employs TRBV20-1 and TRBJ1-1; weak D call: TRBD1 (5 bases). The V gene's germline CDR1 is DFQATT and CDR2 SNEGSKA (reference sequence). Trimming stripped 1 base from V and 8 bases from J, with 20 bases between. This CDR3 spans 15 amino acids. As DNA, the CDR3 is TGCAGTGCTAGAGCGGTCGGGGTCCCGGGGGGGGAAGCTTTCTTT. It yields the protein CSARAVGVPGGEAFF.

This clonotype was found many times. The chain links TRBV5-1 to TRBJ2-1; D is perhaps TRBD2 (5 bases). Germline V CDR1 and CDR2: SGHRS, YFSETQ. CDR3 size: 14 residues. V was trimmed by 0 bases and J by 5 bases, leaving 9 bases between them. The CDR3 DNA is TGCGCCAGCAGCTTGGCCGGGATCGACAATGAGCAGTTCTTC. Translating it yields CASSLAGIDNEQFF.

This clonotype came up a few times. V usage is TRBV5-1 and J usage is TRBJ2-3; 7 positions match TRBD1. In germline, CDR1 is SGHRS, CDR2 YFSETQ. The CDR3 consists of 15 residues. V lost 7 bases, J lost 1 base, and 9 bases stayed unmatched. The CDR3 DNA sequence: TGCGCCAGCCGCACCGCCGGGACAGGCACAGATACGCAGTATTTT. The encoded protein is CASRTAGTGTDTQYF.

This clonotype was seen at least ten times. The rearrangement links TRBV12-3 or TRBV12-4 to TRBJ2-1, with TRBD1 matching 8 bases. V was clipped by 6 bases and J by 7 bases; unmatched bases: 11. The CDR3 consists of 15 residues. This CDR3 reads CASRQTGDGKNEQFF. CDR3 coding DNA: TGTGCCAGCAGGCAGACAGGGGACGGCAAAAATGAGCAGTTCTTC.

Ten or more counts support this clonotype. CDR3 sequence reads: CSVSRAGPNEQFF. The CDR3 DNA follows: TGCAGTGTTAGTCGGGCGGGACCCAATGAGCAGTTCTTC. This sequence joins TRBV20-1 and TRBJ2-1; perhaps TRBD2 as D (6 bases). Germline V gives CDR1 DFQATT, CDR2 SNEGSKA (reference sequence). This CDR3 is built from 13 residues. V lost 7 bases, J lost 6 bases, and 16 bases lay in between.

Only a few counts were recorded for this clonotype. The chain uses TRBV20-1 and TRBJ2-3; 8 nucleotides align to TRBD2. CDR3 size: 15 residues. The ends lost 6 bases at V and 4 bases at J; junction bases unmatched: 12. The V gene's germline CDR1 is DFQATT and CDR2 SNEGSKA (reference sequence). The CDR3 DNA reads TGCAGTGCCACCGCCGGGACTAGGATTGCAGATACGCAGTATTTT. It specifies CSATAGTRIADTQYF.

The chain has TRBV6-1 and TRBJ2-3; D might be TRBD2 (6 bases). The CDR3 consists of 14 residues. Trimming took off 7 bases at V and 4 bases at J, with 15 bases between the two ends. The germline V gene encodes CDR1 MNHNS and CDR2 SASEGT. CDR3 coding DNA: TGTGCCAGCATGCACTTGGGCGGGGCAGATACGCAGTATTTT. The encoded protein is CASMHLGGADTQYF.

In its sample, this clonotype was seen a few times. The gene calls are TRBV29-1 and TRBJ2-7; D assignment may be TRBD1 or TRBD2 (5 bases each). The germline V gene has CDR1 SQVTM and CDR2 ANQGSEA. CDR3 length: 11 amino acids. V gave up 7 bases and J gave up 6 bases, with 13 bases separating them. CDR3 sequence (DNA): TGCAGCGCCGGGACCGGCCCCGAGCAGTACTTC. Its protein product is CSAGTGPEQYF.

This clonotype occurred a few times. The CDR3 loop reads CSARDMRGTDTQYF. In DNA form, the CDR3 reads TGCAGTGCTAGAGACATGAGAGGCACAGATACGCAGTATTTT. The chain carries TRBV20-1 and TRBJ2-3; D call uncertain. The CDR3 contains 14 residues. V shed 0 bases and J shed 1 base, with 8 bases lying between them. CDR1 and CDR2 (germline): DFQATT, SNEGSKA (reference sequence).

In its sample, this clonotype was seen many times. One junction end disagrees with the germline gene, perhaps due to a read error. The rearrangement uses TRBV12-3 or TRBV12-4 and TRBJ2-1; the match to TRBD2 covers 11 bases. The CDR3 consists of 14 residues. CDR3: CASSLAGGRNEQFF. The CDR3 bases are TGTGCCAGCAGTCTAGCGGGAGGTAGGAATGAGCAGTTCTTC.

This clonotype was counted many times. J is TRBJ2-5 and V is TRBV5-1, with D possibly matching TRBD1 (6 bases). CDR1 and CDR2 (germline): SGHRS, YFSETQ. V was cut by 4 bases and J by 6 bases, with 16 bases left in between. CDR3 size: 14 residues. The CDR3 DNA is TGCGCCAGCAGCCCCTTACAGGGCCTCCAGACCCAGTACTTC. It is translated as CASSPLQGLQTQYF.

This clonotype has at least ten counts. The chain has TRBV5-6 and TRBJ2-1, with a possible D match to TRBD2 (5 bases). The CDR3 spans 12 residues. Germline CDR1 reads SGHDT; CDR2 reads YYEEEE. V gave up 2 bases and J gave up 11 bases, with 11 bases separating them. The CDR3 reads CASSFSEVKQFF. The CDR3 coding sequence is TGTGCCAGCAGCTTTAGCGAAGTGAAGCAGTTCTTC. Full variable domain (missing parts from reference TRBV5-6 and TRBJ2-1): DAGVTQSPTHLIKTRGQQVTLRCSPKSGHDTVSWYQQALGQGPQFIFQYYEEEERQRGNFPDRFSGHQFPNYSSELNVNALLLGDSALYLCASSFSEVKQFFGPGTRLTVL.

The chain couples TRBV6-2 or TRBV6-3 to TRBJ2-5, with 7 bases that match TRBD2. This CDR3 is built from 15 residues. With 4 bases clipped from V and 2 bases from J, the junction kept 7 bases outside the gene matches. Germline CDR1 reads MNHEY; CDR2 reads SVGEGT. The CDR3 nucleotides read TGTGCCAGCAGTTCCCCCGGGACTAAACAAGAGACCCAGTACTTC. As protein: CASSSPGTKQETQYF.

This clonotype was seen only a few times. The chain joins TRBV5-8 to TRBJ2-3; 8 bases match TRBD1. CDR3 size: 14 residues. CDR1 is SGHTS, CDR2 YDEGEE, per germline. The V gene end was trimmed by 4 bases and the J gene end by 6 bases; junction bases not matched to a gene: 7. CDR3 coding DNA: TGTGCCAGCAGCGGCTTTGCAGGGGGCGATACGCAGTATTTT. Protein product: CASSGFAGGDTQYF.

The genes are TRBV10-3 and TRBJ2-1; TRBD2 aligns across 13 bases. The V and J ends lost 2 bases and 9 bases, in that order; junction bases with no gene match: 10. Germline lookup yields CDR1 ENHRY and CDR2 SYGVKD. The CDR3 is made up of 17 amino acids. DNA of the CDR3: TGTGCCATCAGTGAGAGGACTAGCGGGAGCAAATCGCTTGAGCAGTTCTTC. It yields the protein CAISERTSGSKSLEQFF.